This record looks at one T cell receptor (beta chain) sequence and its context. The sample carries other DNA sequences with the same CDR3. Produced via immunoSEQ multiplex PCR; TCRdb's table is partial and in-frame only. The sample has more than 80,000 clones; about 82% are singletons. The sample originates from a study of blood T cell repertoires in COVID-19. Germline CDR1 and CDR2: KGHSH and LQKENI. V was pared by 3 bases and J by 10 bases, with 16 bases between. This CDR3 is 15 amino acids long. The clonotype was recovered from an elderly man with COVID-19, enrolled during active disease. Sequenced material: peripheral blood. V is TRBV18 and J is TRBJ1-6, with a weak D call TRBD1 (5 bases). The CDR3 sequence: CASSPPGGLGSPLHF. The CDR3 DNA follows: TGTGCCAGCTCACCTCCCGGGGGTTTGGGGTCACCCCTCCACTTT.